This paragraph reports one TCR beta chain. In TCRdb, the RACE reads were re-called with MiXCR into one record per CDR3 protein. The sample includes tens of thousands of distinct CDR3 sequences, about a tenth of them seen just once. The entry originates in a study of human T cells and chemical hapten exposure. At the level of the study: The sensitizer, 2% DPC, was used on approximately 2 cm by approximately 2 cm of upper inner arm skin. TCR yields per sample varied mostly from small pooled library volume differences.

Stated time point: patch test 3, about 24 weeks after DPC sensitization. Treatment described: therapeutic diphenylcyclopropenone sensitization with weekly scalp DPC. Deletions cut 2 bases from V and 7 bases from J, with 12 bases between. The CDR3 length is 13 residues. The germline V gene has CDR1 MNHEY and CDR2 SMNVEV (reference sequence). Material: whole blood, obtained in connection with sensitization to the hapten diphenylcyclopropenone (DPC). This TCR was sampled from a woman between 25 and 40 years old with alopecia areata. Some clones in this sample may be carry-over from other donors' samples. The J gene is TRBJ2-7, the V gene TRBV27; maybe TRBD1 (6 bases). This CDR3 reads CASSLVSGTEQYF. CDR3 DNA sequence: TGTGCCAGCAGTTTAGTAAGTGGGACAGAGCAGTACTTC.